This T cell receptor beta chain was captured by sequencing in a study of blood T cell repertoires in COVID-19. All enrollees were about 18 to 100 years old and from around 25 US areas. TCRdb's copy holds only in-frame clones and misses some; the assay was immunoSEQ multiplex PCR. The table includes under 450,000 clones, roughly nine tenths detected once. The CDR3 is made up of 12 amino acids. Germline CDR1 is MNHEY and CDR2 is SVGAGI. Trimming pared 8 bases from V and 4 bases from J, leaving 12 bases between. Sequenced: PBMCs or T cells enriched from blood (not recorded which). This rearrangement joins TRBV6-5 to TRBJ2-7; perhaps TRBD1 as D (6 bases). The clonotype was recovered from a woman between 40 and 55 years old who had been exposed to COVID-19. CDR3 sequence reads: CASRDTPYEQYF. CDR3 bases: TGTGCCAGCCGGGACACCCCTTACGAGCAGTACTTC.